These 23 T cell receptor beta chains were sequenced from one sample in a study of T-cell reconstitution after alpha-beta-depleted transplantation in children. It was with unique molecular identifiers that the TCRbeta library was prepared. TCRdb used MiXCR to reprocess the PCR reads, holding one entry per CDR3 protein. The sample holds 150,000 to 200,000 distinct CDR3 sequences, approximately 12% seen once. This sample comprised PBMCs, obtained before TCRalphabeta/CD19-depleted stem cell transplant. All receptors come from a boy between 2 and 15 years old with acute myeloid leukemia, due to receive a stem cell transplant.

This clonotype was seen many times. This rearrangement joins TRBV20-1 to TRBJ2-7, with D possibly being TRBD1 (5 bases). The CDR3 covers 13 residues. CDR1 is DFQATT, CDR2 SNEGSKA, per germline (reference sequence). The ends were cut back, 0 bases at V and 2 bases at J, with 8 bases in the middle. The CDR3 here is CSARDHRTYEQYV. CDR3 DNA sequence: TGCAGTGCTAGAGACCACAGGACCTACGAGCAGTACGTC.

There are many counts of this clonotype. The V call is TRBV5-1, the J call TRBJ2-5; TRBD2 matches at 10 bases. Trimming removed 5 bases from V and 5 bases from J; junction bases left unmatched: 12. The CDR3 totals 16 residues. The V gene's germline CDR1 is SGHRS and CDR2 YFSETQ. CDR3 sequence: CASRSPGLAYAETQYF. CDR3 coding DNA: TGCGCCAGCAGGTCACCGGGACTAGCGTACGCGGAGACCCAGTACTTC. Complete variable domain (other parts from reference TRBV5-1 and TRBJ2-5): KAGVTQTPRYLIKTRGQQVTLSCSPISGHRSVSWYQQTPGQGLQFLFEYFSETQRNKGNFPGRFSGRQFSNSRSEMNVSTLELGDSALYLCASRSPGLAYAETQYFGPGTRLLVL.

Note on this clonotype: This may come from a read error, since a much larger clone is one base off. The V call is TRBV20-1, the J call TRBJ1-1; TRBD1 agrees at 8 bases. With 5 bases clipped from V and 2 bases from J, the junction kept 13 bases outside the gene matches. Germline loops: CDR1 DFQATT, CDR2 SNEGSKA (reference sequence). This CDR3 has 16 amino acids. As DNA, the CDR3 is TGCAGTGCTTTCTGGGACAGGAGGAGGATAAACACTGAAGCTTTCTTT. The encoded protein is CSAFWDRRRINTEAFF.

The table lists this clonotype with many counts. The rearrangement uses TRBV4-1 and TRBJ2-3; TRBD2 is a possible D gene (5 bases). V lost 6 bases, J lost 4 bases, and 23 bases lay in between. This CDR3 comprises 17 residues. CDR1 MGHRA and CDR2 YSYEKL come from the germline V gene. The CDR3 is CASSRGDGSQRADTQYF. CDR3 DNA: TGCGCCAGCAGTCGCGGAGATGGATCTCAGAGGGCAGATACGCAGTATTTT.

In this sample, this clonotype turned up many times. The chain joins TRBV3-1 to TRBJ2-5, with D possibly TRBD1 on 5 matching bases. The length of the CDR3 is 12 residues. V was trimmed by 10 bases and J by 3 bases, leaving 12 bases between them. CDR1 is LGHDT, CDR2 YNNKEL, per germline (reference sequence). Written as DNA, the CDR3 is TGTGCCACCAGTCCGACAGAAGAGACCCAGTACTTC. It translates to CATSPTEETQYF.

This clonotype occurred many times. The V gene is TRBV12-3 or TRBV12-4, the J gene TRBJ2-2, with 9 positions matching TRBD2. With V trimmed by 3 bases and J by 13 bases, 6 bases remained unmatched. The CDR3 extends over 13 amino acids. In DNA, the CDR3 is TGTGCCAGCAGTTTCTTGGGACTAGCTGGGCTGTTTTTT. It codes for CASSFLGLAGLFF.

This clonotype was counted many times. The CDR3 sequence is CASSRGQTSNEKLFF. The CDR3 nucleotides read TGCGCCAGCAGCCGAGGACAGACCTCTAATGAAAAACTGTTTTTT. The chain recombines TRBV5-1 with TRBJ1-4, with TRBD1 as a possible D gene (6 bases). Germline CDR1 SGHRS, CDR2 YFSETQ. The CDR3 covers 15 residues. V shed 4 bases and J shed 3 bases, with 13 bases lying between them. The full variable domain, with the rest looked up from reference TRBV5-1 and TRBJ1-4, is KAGVTQTPRYLIKTRGQQVTLSCSPISGHRSVSWYQQTPGQGLQFLFEYFSETQRNKGNFPGRFSGRQFSNSRSEMNVSTLELGDSALYLCASSRGQTSNEKLFFGSGTQLSVL.

This clonotype appeared many times. This chain joins TRBV10-3 and TRBJ2-3, with a tentative D call TRBD2 (5 bases). Between the trimmed V and J ends, which lost 2 bases and 0 bases, there was a span of 24 bases. The germline CDR1 and CDR2 sequences are ENHRY and SYGVKD. There are 20 residues in the CDR3. The CDR3 here is CAISETPPAGETTSTDTQYF. The CDR3, as DNA: TGTGCCATCAGTGAGACCCCCCCTGCCGGGGAGACAACTAGCACAGATACGCAGTATTTT.

This clonotype was seen ten or more times. The chain joins TRBV28 to TRBJ2-2, with 13 nucleotides matching TRBD2. Germline lookup yields CDR1 MDHEN and CDR2 SYDVKM. The J segment lost 2 bases and the V segment lost 6 bases, leaving 12 bases of the junction unmatched. This CDR3 spans 19 amino acids. CDR3 amino acids: CASSYILAGGPTNTGELFF. In DNA, the CDR3 is TGTGCCAGCAGCTATATACTAGCGGGAGGGCCCACAAACACCGGGGAGCTGTTTTTT.

This clonotype was counted ten times or more. V and J are TRBV5-5 and TRBJ2-7, with D perhaps matching TRBD1 or TRBD2 (6 bases each). The CDR3 covers 15 residues. V lost 5 bases and J lost 6, with 21 bases in between. Germline V CDR1 and CDR2: SGHKS, YYEKEE (reference sequence). CDR3 loop: CASRGAYGGTIEQYF. CDR3 nucleotides: TGTGCCAGCAGGGGGGCCTACGGCGGGACGATCGAGCAGTACTTC.

This clonotype appeared many times. The chain employs TRBV5-1 and TRBJ1-1; D unclear. The V gene lost 6 bases and the J gene lost 4 bases, with 13 bases spanning the gap. Germline V lookup: CDR1 SGHRS, CDR2 YFSETQ. CDR3 length: 13 amino acids. DNA for the CDR3: TGCGCCAGCACCCTGGACGGGCTCACTGAAGCTTTCTTT. This codes for CASTLDGLTEAFF.

This clonotype was seen at least ten times. The genes are TRBV5-1 and TRBJ2-3; no clear D gene. V was cut by 0 bases and J by 3 bases, with 5 bases left in between. Germline V lookup: CDR1 SGHRS, CDR2 YFSETQ. The CDR3 length is 13 residues. This chain's CDR3 is CASSLELTDTQYF. The CDR3 DNA is TGCGCCAGCAGCTTGGAATTGACAGATACGCAGTATTTT.

This clonotype was detected many times. The V gene is TRBV24-1, the J gene TRBJ2-1; 7 bases map to TRBD2. Trimming took 3 bases from V and 5 from J; bases not matched to a gene: 15. The V gene's germline CDR1 is KGHDR and CDR2 SFDVKD. This CDR3 spans 18 amino acids. In DNA form, the CDR3 reads TGTGCCACCAGTGATGCCCTCCTTGGAGCGGGAAAAAACAATGAGCAGTTCTTC. Its protein product is CATSDALLGAGKNNEQFF.

This clonotype showed up many times. J is TRBJ1-6 and V is TRBV20-1, with 7 bases aligning to TRBD1. The ends lost 3 bases at V and 6 bases at J; junction bases unmatched: 5. There are 14 residues in the CDR3. Germline V gives CDR1 DFQATT, CDR2 SNEGSKA (reference sequence). The CDR3 sequence: CSARGTGVNSPLHF. The CDR3 coding sequence is TGCAGTGCTAGGGGTACAGGGGTTAATTCACCCCTCCACTTT.

This clonotype came up a few times. V gene TRBV5-1 combines with J gene TRBJ1-1; 7 nucleotides align to TRBD1. The CDR3 covers 16 residues. The germline V gene encodes CDR1 SGHRS and CDR2 YFSETQ. V shed 1 base and J 6 bases; nucleotides not matched to a gene: 12. CDR3: CASSLTGARGDAEAFF. Here the CDR3 DNA reads TGCGCCAGCAGCTTGACAGGGGCTAGGGGGGATGCTGAAGCTTTCTTT.

This clonotype was recorded at least ten times. The chain is built from TRBV20-1 and TRBJ1-1, with TRBD1 matching 9 bases. V shed 3 bases and J 7 bases; nucleotides not matched to a gene: 12. The CDR3 consists of 15 residues. The germline V gene encodes CDR1 DFQATT and CDR2 SNEGSKA (reference sequence). This CDR3 is CSASEGQTGGNEAFF. The CDR3 DNA reads as TGCAGTGCTAGCGAAGGCCAAACAGGGGGCAATGAAGCTTTCTTT.

This clonotype was detected many times. The chain is built from TRBV6-6 and TRBJ1-1, with D unclear. Deletions cut 3 bases from V and 0 bases from J, with 5 bases between. Germline V gives CDR1 MNHNY, CDR2 SVGAGI (reference sequence). This CDR3 is 13 amino acids long. CDR3 bases: TGTGCCAGCAGTTATTCCTTGAACACTGAAGCTTTCTTT. This sequence encodes CASSYSLNTEAFF.

The table lists this clonotype with many counts. The CDR3 coding sequence is TGTGCCAGCAGTTCCCTGGAGGGGCTAGCGTTCGGGAGGACCGGGGAGCTGTTTTTT. Its translation is CASSSLEGLAFGRTGELFF. The chain uses TRBV27 and TRBJ2-2, with TRBD2 matching 7 bases. Looked up from germline, CDR1 is MNHEY and CDR2 is SMNVEV (reference sequence). The ends lost 4 bases at V and 5 bases at J; junction bases unmatched: 19. This CDR3 region has 19 residues.

The chain carries TRBV7-8 and TRBJ2-6; 12 positions agree with TRBD2. The CDR3 is 20 amino acids. V was pared by 1 base and J by 0 bases, with 7 bases of the junction left unmatched. CDR1 and CDR2 (germline): SGHVS, FQNEAQ. CDR3 amino acids: CASSLGRLAGDSSGANVLTF. CDR3 sequence (DNA): TGTGCCAGCAGCTTAGGGAGACTAGCGGGGGATTCCTCTGGGGCCAACGTCCTGACTTTC.

This clonotype was found many times. The V and J genes are TRBV4-1 and TRBJ2-2; D may correspond to TRBD1 or TRBD2 (5 bases each). V lost 1 base, J lost 5 bases, and 23 bases lay in between. The CDR3 has 19 residues. Germline CDR1 MGHRA, CDR2 YSYEKL. CDR3 sequence (DNA): TGCGCCAGCAGCCAAGTTCTTCCGGGGCTCCTTAGACAAACCGGGGAGCTGTTTTTT. Protein: CASSQVLPGLLRQTGELFF.

At least ten counts were recorded for this clonotype. The chain uses TRBV20-1 and TRBJ1-1; D not resolved. Germline CDR1 DFQATT, CDR2 SNEGSKA (reference sequence). CDR3 size: 12 residues. The CDR3 spells CSSPSLNTEAFF. The CDR3 region has the DNA TGCAGCTCCCCGAGCCTGAACACTGAAGCTTTCTTT.

V gene TRBV18 combines with J gene TRBJ1-1, with D maybe TRBD1 (5 bases). Germline-derived CDR1 and CDR2 are KGHSH and LQKENI. V was shortened by 4 bases and J by 3 bases, with 9 bases between the two germline ends. The CDR3 covers 13 residues. The CDR3 DNA is TGTGCCAGCTCACTCATCAGGGACACTGAAGCTTTCTTT. Its protein product is CASSLIRDTEAFF.

This clonotype was counted many times. The chain is built from TRBV29-1 and TRBJ2-4; 9 bases fit TRBD1. Germline values: CDR1 SQVTM, CDR2 ANQGSEA. This CDR3 region has 14 residues. Trimming removed 4 bases from V and 2 bases from J; junction bases left unmatched: 3. DNA of the CDR3: TGCAGCGTTGTAACAGGGGGCTCCAAAAACATTCAGTACTTC. Protein product: CSVVTGGSKNIQYF.